This TCR beta chain emerged from a study of T-cell reconstitution after alpha-beta-depleted transplantation in children. CDR1 is LGHDT and CDR2 is YNNKEL in the germline V gene (reference sequence). V lost 2 bases, J lost 1 base, and 8 bases lay in between. This CDR3 has 14 residues. Preparation of the TCRbeta library used unique molecular identifiers. Each CDR3 protein is one row after TCRdb ran MiXCR on the PCR reads. The data show hundreds of thousands of distinct CDR3 sequences, approximately 32% seen once. V gene TRBV3-1 combines with J gene TRBJ1-1; D ambiguous. The input for sequencing was PBMCs from the stem cell graft donor, taken from the stem cell graft. The receptor was derived from a human donor who donated a stem cell graft to a child with aplastic anemia. This CDR3 reads CASSQLGKNTEAFF. Written as DNA, the CDR3 is TGTGCCAGCAGCCAATTAGGGAAGAACACTGAAGCTTTCTTT.